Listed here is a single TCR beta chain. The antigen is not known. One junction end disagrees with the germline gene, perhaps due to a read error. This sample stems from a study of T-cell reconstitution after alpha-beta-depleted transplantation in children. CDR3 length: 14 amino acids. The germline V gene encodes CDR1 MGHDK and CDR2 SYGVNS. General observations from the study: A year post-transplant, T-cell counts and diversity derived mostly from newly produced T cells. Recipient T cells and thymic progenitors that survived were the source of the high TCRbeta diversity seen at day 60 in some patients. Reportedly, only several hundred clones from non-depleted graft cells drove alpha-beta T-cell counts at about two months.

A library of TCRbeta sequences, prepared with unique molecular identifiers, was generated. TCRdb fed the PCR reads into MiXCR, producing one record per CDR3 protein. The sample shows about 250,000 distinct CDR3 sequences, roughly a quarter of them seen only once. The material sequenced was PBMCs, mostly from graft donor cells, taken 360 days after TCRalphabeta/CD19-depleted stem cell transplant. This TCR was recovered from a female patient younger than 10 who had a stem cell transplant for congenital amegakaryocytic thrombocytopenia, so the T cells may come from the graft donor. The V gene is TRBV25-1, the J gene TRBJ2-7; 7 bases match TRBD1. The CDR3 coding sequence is TGTGCCAGCAGATCGGGGCCAGGGGGTCAAAAACTGTGCTTC. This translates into CASRSGPGGQKLCF.